Ten or more counts support the clone carrying this TCR beta chain. Germline values: CDR1 SNHLY, CDR2 FYNNEI. The CDR3 spans 14 residues. With 3 bases removed from V and 3 bases from J, the gap between germline ends came to 12 bases. Original analysis: From reference gene primer amplification, estimates of nucleated cell counts were derived. The protocol was immunoSEQ multiplex PCR, while the TCRdb copy is restricted to in-frame clones and leaves out a portion. V and J calls plus clone size are reproduced from that table; the DNA served to infer D and trimming. The sample gives about 230,000 clones, roughly 80% of which show up once; roughly 7.4% is in the top ten. This entry belongs to a study of blood T cell repertoires in COVID-19. About the research overall: The United States, Italy and Spain provided the acute and convalescent COVID-19 samples. PBMCs, B-cell-depleted T cells, or T cells were the source of the cDNA or gDNA that made up the material.

Sequenced input: peripheral blood. This clonotype originated in a woman between 50 and 59 years old with acute or convalescent COVID-19. The chain joins TRBV2 to TRBJ2-7, with D possibly TRBD1 on 5 matching bases. In DNA form, the CDR3 reads TGTGCCAGCAGTGATTCAGGGATTAACTACGAGCAGTACTTC. It translates to CASSDSGINYEQYF.